Listed here is a single T cell receptor beta chain. These data come from a study of blood T cell repertoires in COVID-19. Turning to the study itself: The origin of the acute and convalescent COVID-19 samples was the United States, Italy and Spain. The analysed material was cDNA or gDNA that came from T cells, B-cell-depleted T cells, or PBMCs.

Participants reported their clinical history, and cohort assignment relied on those reports. Sequencing was performed with immunoSEQ multiplex PCR; in TCRdb, only in-frame clones are kept and a portion is missing. The top ten hold 5.5% of the sample, which has more than 110,000 clones, almost 85% seen once. V was pared by 4 bases and J by 7 bases, with 15 bases of the junction left unmatched. Germline V gene lookup returns CDR1 LGHDT and CDR2 YNNKEL (reference sequence). This CDR3 contains 17 residues. The sequencing sample was made of PBMCs or T cells enriched from blood (not recorded which). J is TRBJ2-1 and V is TRBV3-1 (or the pseudogene TRBV3-2), with 8 bases aligning to TRBD2. This TCR came from a man aged 35-49 years with acute COVID-19. CDR3 sequence: CASSPPQAGVRGNEQFF. The CDR3 nucleotides read TGTGCCAGCAGCCCGCCCCAAGCGGGAGTGAGGGGTAATGAGCAGTTCTTC.